Listed here are 3 T cell receptor beta chains from one sample, sequenced in a study of OX40 agonist ivuxolimab in advanced cancers. Libraries were constructed by the immunoSEQ multiplex PCR assay. Sourced from immuneACCESS, this table was stored by TCRdb with only in-frame sequences that have V and J called. A share of the clones is absent; for the studies checked, an unresolved V gene accounts for under half, and the remainder has no known explanation. The sample includes around 59,000 clones, with roughly 87% observed a single time. Roughly 12% of the sample is held by the ten biggest clonotypes. The sample was CD4+ or CD8+ T cells sorted from blood, taken in a trial of the OX40 agonist ivuxolimab. These receptors were collected from an adult with an advanced solid tumor such as melanoma, head and neck, liver or kidney cancer.

The chain employs TRBV28 and TRBJ2-2; D might be TRBD2 (5 bases). V lost 9 bases to trimming and J lost 3 bases, with 23 bases between them. Germline V gives CDR1 MDHEN, CDR2 SYDVKM. This CDR3 is 17 amino acids long. In nucleotides, the CDR3 is TGTGCCAGGCTCGGTAGGACGGACGGGAAAGACACCGGGGAGCTGTTTTTT. It specifies CARLGRTDGKDTGELFF.

The rearrangement joins TRBV4-2 to TRBJ1-5; D gene uncertain. The CDR3 extends over 15 amino acids. Trimming pared 0 bases from V and 6 bases from J, leaving 12 bases between. Per germline, CDR1 LGHNA and CDR2 YNFKEQ. This chain's CDR3 is CASSQDLVSGQPQHF. CDR3 in DNA: TGTGCCAGCAGCCAAGATCTAGTGAGTGGTCAGCCCCAGCATTTT.

This rearrangement joins TRBV19 to TRBJ1-5; 7 nucleotides align to TRBD1. V gave up 5 bases and J gave up 4 bases; unmatched junction bases: 5. CDR3 length equals 14 residues. Germline-derived CDR1 and CDR2 are LNHDA and SQIVND (reference sequence). In DNA, the CDR3 is TGTGCCAGTAGTGACCGGGACAGTAATCAGCCCCAGCATTTT. Translation gives CASSDRDSNQPQHF.